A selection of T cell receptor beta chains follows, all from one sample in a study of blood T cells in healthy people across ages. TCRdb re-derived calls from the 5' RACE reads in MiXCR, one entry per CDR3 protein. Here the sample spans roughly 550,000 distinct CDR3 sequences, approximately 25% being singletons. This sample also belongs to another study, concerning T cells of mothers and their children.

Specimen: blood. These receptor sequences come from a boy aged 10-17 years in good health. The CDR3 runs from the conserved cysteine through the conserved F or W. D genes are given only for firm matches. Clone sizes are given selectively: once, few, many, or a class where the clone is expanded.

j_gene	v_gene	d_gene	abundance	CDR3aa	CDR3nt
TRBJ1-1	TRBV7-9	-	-	CASSPAREVLEAFF	TGTGCCAGCAGCCCAGCCCGGGAGGTTCTTGAAGCTTTCTTT
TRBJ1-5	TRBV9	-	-	CASSAGDDNQPQHF	TGTGCCAGCAGCGCAGGGGATGACAATCAGCCCCAGCATTTT
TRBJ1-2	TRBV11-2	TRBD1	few	CASSLDAGTGAYGYTF	TGTGCCAGCAGCTTAGACGCCGGGACAGGAGCCTATGGCTACACCTTC
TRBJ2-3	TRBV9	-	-	CASSVVRDTQYF	TGTGCCAGTAGCGTAGTTCGAGATACGCAGTATTTT
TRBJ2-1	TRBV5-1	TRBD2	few	CASSLIAGEYEQFF	TGCGCCAGCAGCCTGATAGCGGGAGAGTATGAGCAGTTCTTC
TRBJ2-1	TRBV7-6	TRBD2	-	CASRLLAGDYNEQFF	TGTGCCAGCAGGTTACTAGCGGGAGACTACAATGAGCAGTTCTTC
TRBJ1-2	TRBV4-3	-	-	CASSPGTVAPYGYTF	TGCGCCAGCAGCCCTGGGACCGTCGCCCCCTATGGCTACACCTTC
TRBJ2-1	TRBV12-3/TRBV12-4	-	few	CASSFPDRTSNEQFF	TGTGCCAGCAGTTTCCCGGACAGAACGAGCAATGAGCAGTTCTTC
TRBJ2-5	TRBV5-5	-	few	CASSLGGSSRETQYF	TGTGCCAGCAGCTTGGGGGGTTCATCGAGAGAGACCCAGTACTTC
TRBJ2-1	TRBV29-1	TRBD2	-	CSVEDSGGNYNEQFF	TGCAGCGTTGAAGATTCGGGGGGGAACTACAATGAGCAGTTCTTC
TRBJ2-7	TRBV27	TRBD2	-	CASSLRLAGGFYEQYF	TGTGCCAGCAGCCTCCGACTAGCGGGAGGGTTTTACGAGCAGTACTTC